This TCR beta chain is drawn from a study of human T cells and chemical hapten exposure. Study-wide context: Epicutaneous patch tests delivered 0.01% DPC to the upper back, with evaluation at 6 days.

V was trimmed by 2 bases and J by 6 bases, leaving 11 bases between them. Germline CDR1 KGHDR, CDR2 SFDVKD. The CDR3 contains 14 residues. This clonotype was counted at least ten times. TCRdb used MiXCR to reprocess the RACE reads, holding one entry per CDR3 protein. Of more than 300,000 distinct CDR3 sequences listed, approximately 5.1% are singletons. Described time point: pre-sensitization, week 0. Treatment specified: therapeutic diphenylcyclopropenone sensitization with weekly scalp DPC. Every patch test was put on after a blood sample was taken. The TCR comes from a woman between 50 and 59 years old with alopecia areata. Some clones in this sample may be carry-over from other donors' samples. Specimen: whole blood, collected in connection with sensitization to the hapten diphenylcyclopropenone (DPC). The rearrangement links TRBV24-1 to TRBJ2-3; D unclear. CDR3 nucleotides: TGTGCCACCAGTGATTCGCATAACCGGGATACGCAGTATTTT. Protein product: CATSDSHNRDTQYF.